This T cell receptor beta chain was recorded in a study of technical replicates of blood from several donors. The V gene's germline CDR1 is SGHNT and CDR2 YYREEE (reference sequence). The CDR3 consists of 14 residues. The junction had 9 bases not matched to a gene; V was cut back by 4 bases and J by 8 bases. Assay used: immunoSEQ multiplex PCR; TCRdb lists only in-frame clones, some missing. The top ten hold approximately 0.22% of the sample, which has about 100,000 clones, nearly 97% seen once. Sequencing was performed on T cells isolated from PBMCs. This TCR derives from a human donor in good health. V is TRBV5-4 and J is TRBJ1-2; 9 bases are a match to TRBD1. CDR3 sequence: CASSGPQGAAGYTF. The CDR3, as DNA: TGTGCCAGCAGCGGGCCACAGGGGGCGGCGGGCTACACCTTC.